This TCR beta chain originates from a study of blood T cell repertoires in COVID-19. Overall study context: Acute and convalescent COVID-19 specimens originated in the United States, Italy and Spain. PBMCs, B-cell-depleted T cells, or T cells provided the cDNA or gDNA that made up the material.

While infection was still active, Seattle patients were enrolled and then followed longitudinally. In the authors' methods: From reference gene primer amplification, estimates of nucleated cell counts were derived. Here immunoSEQ multiplex PCR was the method, and the copy in TCRdb shows in-frame clones only, minus some. V and J calls and clone size are those listed in that table; D and trimming were worked out from the DNA. The table lists tens of thousands of clones, 80% to 90% of them singletons. The CDR3 runs to 19 residues. After removal of 1 base from V and 0 bases from J, the junction contained 11 bases not matched to a gene. Germline loops: CDR1 MGHRA, CDR2 YSYEKL.

This sequence originates from a man aged 45-60 years with COVID-19, enrolled during active disease. V is TRBV4-1 and J is TRBJ1-3, with 8 bases fitting TRBD1. Sequences were obtained from peripheral blood. CDR3 in amino acids: CASSQGPPGQGISGNTIYF. DNA of the CDR3: TGCGCCAGCAGCCAAGGTCCTCCCGGACAGGGCATCTCTGGAAACACCATATATTTT.